This TCR beta chain came from a study of siplizumab effects on memory and regulatory T cells (dated by TCRdb to about 2019). Regarding the complete study: The study looked at the effect of siplizumab, an anti-CD2 antibody, on alloreactive T-cell subsets in allogeneic mixed lymphocyte reactions made from human PBMCs.

Additional sequencing covered unstimulated subsets from three donor pairs, namely CD8+ effector memory, CD4+ naive, CD8+ TEMRA, CD4+ memory and CD8+ naive. TCRbeta CDR3 sequencing was performed on sorted unstimulated T cells and on proliferating T cells recovered from mixed lymphocyte reactions. Fresh whole blood from fewer than 11 HLA-typed healthy donors was used to isolate PBMCs. On this clone: Its antigen is still unknown. No base quality information exists; no much larger clone differs at one position.

The library was generated by the immunoSEQ multiplex PCR assay. Around 94,000 TCR templates per sample were assayed on the deep sequencing platform. Genomic DNA extracted from sorted T cells was used for TCRbeta CDR3 sequencing. On the study's bioinformatics: Clonal analysis of TCRbeta CDR3 data was done in the R programming language. Alloreactive CD4+ and CD8+ clones were identified by comparing unstimulated samples to CFSE-low samples taken after the reaction. Alloreactive CD4+ clones were assigned to regulatory or non-regulatory origin by matching sequences to sorted unstimulated Treg and non-Treg repertoires. Imported from immuneACCESS, the table was reduced by TCRdb to in-frame sequences with V and J called. These copies leave out some clones; in studies compared against another copy, an unresolved V gene accounts for under half, and the cause of the remainder is not known. D and trimming were read from the DNA, whereas the V and J calls and clone size are those reported in that table. The sample table contains under 70,000 clones; only one count was recorded for around 80% of them. The ten largest account for 0.4% to 0.45% of the sample.

For CDR1 and CDR2, the germline V gene lists LGHNT and FRNRAP. Reading from cysteine to phenylalanine, the CDR3 counts 14 amino acids. Of the read, only the CDR3 DNA is kept; its 42 bases are in frame from base 1. V loses 1 base, J loses 2 bases, and the germline ends lie 5 bases apart. Broader findings and caveats from the paper: The suppressive function of proliferating Tregs from siplizumab cultures was not functionally confirmed. Siplizumab significantly lowered the cumulative frequency of alloreactive sequences that could be traced to unstimulated CD4+ memory T cells. Because sequences at frequencies below about 10^-5 were poorly captured, only a minor fraction of alloreactive clones could be mapped back to unstimulated subsets. About 75-96% of proliferating CD4+ or CD8+ clones could not be given a naive or memory phenotype. Unstimulated naive T cells appeared more diverse than memory T cells, and naive cells seemed to contribute substantially to the alloresponse. In reactions with siplizumab, an average of approximately 69% of mappable alloreactive CD4+ clones were Treg-derived, compared with 25% to 30% in control reactions.

The sequence derives from a human donor in good health. Sequenced: memory CD4+ T cells sorted from blood. The cell subset or site label corresponds to: unstimulated CD4+ memory T cells. This receptor chain uses TRBV12-5 and TRBJ2-2; the D gene lacks a confident call. The DNA is TGTGCTAGTGGTTTGGGGCTCAACACCGGGGAGCTGTTTTTT. Translated, it gives CASGLGLNTGELFF.